A selection of T cell receptor beta chains follows, all from one sample in a study of tumor-infiltrating lymphocytes in primary liver carcinoma. TCRdb reprocessed the multiplex PCR reads with MiXCR, giving one entry per CDR3 protein. The sample holds approximately 330,000 distinct CDR3 sequences; approximately 65% are singletons and the top ten take about 6%. The specimen sequenced was peripheral blood. These receptors originate from a man aged 40-49 years with primary liver carcinoma and hepatitis B virus infection. CDR3s include the opening cysteine and the closing phenylalanine or tryptophan. A D gene is named only where the DNA matches it firmly. Only some rows state a clone size, as once, few, many or a class for expanded clones.

clone_size,j_call,v_call,d_call,cdr3_aa,cdr3_nt
many,TRBJ2-5,TRBV6-6,NA,CASSYLGRRSETQYF,TGTGCCAGCAGTTATCTGGGAAGGCGGAGTGAGACCCAGTACTTC
many,TRBJ2-2,TRBV6-1,TRBD2,CASGGLADERTGELFF,TGTGCCAGCGGGGGACTAGCGGACGAACGCACCGGGGAGCTGTTTTTT
many,TRBJ2-5,TRBV10-3,NA,CAISARQETQYF,TGTGCCATCAGTGCGCGGCAAGAGACCCAGTACTTC
NA,TRBJ1-2,TRBV11-2,TRBD1,CVSSPGTANYGHTF,TGTGTCAGCAGCCCCGGGACAGCTAACTATGGCCACACCTTC
NA,TRBJ2-7,TRBV5-6,NA,CASSFTPRQKQTLSCGQYF,TGTGCCAGCAGCTTCACTCCTAGACAGAAACAAACCCTGTCCTGCGGGCAGTACTTC
NA,TRBJ1-5,TRBV4-3,TRBD1,CASSQGKWSGQLSNQPQHF,TGTGCCAGCAGTCAAGGGAAGTGGTCGGGACAGCTTAGCAATCAGCCCCAGCATTTT
NA,TRBJ2-1,TRBV6-6,TRBD2,CASSYSLAGDEQFF,TGTGCCAGCAGTTACTCTCTAGCGGGAGATGAGCAGTTCTTC
NA,TRBJ1-4,TRBV4-2,NA,CSSSQDLHRAWEKLFF,TGTTCCAGCAGCCAAGACCTCCATAGGGCTTGGGAAAAACTGTTTTTT
NA,TRBJ2-3,TRBV11-3,NA,CASSLQGGPPHTQYF,TGTGCCAGCAGCTTGCAGGGTGGCCCCCCACATACGCAGTATTTT
many,TRBJ1-1,TRBV6-5,NA,CASSSRTRNTEAFF,TGTGCCAGCAGCTCCAGGACACGGAACACTGAAGCTTTCTTT